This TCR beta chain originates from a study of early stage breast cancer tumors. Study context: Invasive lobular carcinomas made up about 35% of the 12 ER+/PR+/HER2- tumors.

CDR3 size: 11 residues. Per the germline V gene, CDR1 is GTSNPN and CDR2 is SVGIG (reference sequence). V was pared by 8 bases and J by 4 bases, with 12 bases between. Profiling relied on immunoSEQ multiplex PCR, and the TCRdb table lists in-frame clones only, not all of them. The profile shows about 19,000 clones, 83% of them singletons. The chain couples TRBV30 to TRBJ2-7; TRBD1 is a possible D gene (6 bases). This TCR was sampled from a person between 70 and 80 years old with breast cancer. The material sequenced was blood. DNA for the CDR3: TGTGCCGGGGGACACCTATACGAGCAGTACTTC. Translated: CAGGHLYEQYF.